This T cell receptor beta chain stems from a study of T cells in Graves' hyperthyroidism and ophthalmopathy. RNA transcripts provided the source from which TCR beta CDR3 regions were amplified. First-round RT-PCR targeting the TCR CDR3 was performed with the HTBI primer set. TCRdb reprocessed the multiplex PCR reads with MiXCR, giving one entry per CDR3 protein. This table has 750,000 to 950,000 distinct CDR3 sequences, over 35% appearing once. General study points: In blood, most of the thyroid clonotypes expanded above 0.001 were also present. A 13 V-J signature model discriminated ophthalmopathy versus stable hyperthyroidism.

V trimming: 5 bases; J trimming: 1 base; junction bases outside the gene matches: 4. This CDR3 region has 14 residues. Germline lookup yields CDR1 SGHVS and CDR2 FNYEAQ. This clonotype was counted ten times or more. Antigen unknown. V is TRBV7-6 and J is TRBJ2-7, with 8 bases that match TRBD1. This receptor was obtained from a young man with Graves' hyperthyroidism. Sequenced sample: blood. CDR3: CASSPGDRSYEQYF. Written as DNA, the CDR3 is TGTGCCAGCAGCCCAGGGGACAGGTCCTACGAGCAGTACTTC. Complete variable domain (other parts from reference TRBV7-6 and TRBJ2-7): GAGVSQSPRYKVTKRGQDVALRCDPISGHVSLYWYRQALGQGPEFLTYFNYEAQQDKSGLPNDRFSAERPEGSISTLTIQRTEQRDSAMYRCASSPGDRSYEQYFGPGTRLTVT.